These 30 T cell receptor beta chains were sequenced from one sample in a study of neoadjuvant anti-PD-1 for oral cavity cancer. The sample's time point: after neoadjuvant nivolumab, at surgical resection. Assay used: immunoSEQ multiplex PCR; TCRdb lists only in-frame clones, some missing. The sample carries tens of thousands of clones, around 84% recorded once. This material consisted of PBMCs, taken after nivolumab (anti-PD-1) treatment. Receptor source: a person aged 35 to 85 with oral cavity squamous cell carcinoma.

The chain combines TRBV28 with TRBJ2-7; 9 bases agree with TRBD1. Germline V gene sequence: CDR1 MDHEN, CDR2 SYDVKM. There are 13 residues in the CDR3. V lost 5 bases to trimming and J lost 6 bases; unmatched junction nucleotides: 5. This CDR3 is CASSRGQGGEQYF. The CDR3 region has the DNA TGTGCCAGCAGTCGGGGACAGGGAGGCGAGCAGTACTTC.

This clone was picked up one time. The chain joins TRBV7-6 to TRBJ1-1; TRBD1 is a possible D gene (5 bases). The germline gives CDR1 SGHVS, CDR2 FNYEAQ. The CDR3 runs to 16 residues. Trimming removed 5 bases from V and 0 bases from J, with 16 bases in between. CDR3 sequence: CASSNRAGGLNTEAFF. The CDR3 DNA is TGTGCCAGCAGCAACCGGGCCGGGGGGTTGAACACTGAAGCTTTCTTT.

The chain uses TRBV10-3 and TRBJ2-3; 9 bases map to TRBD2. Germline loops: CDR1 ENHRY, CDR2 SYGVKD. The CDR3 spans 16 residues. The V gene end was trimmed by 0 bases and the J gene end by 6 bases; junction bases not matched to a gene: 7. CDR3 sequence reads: CAISESISGSSDTQYF. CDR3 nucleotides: TGTGCCATCAGTGAGTCGATTAGCGGGAGTTCCGATACGCAGTATTTT.

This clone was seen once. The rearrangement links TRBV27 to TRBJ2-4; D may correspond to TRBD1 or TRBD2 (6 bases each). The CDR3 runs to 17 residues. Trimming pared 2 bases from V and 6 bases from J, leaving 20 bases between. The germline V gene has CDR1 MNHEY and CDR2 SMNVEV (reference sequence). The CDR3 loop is CASSLGGGPGWGNIQYF. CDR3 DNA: TGTGCCAGCAGTTTAGGAGGGGGACCTGGGTGGGGAAACATTCAGTACTTC.

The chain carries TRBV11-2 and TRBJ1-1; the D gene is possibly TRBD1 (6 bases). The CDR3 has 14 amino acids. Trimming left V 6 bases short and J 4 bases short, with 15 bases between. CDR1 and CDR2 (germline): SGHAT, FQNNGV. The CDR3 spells CASRPTGSGTEAFF. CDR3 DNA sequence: TGTGCCAGCAGACCTACAGGGTCGGGCACTGAAGCTTTCTTT.

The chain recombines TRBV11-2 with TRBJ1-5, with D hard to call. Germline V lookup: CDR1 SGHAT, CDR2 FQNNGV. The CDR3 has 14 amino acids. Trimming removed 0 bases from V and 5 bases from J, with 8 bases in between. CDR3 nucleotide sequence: TGTGCCAGCAGCTTAGATCTAGCGGATCAGCCCCAGCATTTT. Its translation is CASSLDLADQPQHF.

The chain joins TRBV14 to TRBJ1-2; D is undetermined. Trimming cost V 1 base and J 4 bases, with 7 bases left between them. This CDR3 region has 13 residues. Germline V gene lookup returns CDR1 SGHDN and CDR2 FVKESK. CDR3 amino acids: CASSQVISYGYTF. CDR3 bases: TGTGCCAGCAGCCAAGTAATCTCCTATGGCTACACCTTC.

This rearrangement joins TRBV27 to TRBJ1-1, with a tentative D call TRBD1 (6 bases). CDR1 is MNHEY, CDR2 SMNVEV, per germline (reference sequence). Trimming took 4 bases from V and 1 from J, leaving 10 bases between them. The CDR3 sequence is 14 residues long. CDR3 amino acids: CASSWKGQNTEAFF. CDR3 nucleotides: TGTGCCAGCAGTTGGAAGGGACAGAACACTGAAGCTTTCTTT.

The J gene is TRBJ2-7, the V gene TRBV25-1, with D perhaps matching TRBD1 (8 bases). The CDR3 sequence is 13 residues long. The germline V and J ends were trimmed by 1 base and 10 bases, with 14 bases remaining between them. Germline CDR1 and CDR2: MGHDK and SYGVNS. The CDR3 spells CASSELTGGGQYF. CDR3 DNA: TGTGCCAGCAGTGAATTAACAGGGGGGGGACAGTACTTC.

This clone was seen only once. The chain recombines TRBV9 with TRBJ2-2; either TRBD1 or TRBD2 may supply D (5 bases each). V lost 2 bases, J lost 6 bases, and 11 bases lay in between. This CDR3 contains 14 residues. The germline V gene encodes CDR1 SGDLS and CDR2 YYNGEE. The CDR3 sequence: CASSVGTAAGELFF. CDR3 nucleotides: TGTGCCAGCAGCGTCGGGACGGCCGCCGGGGAGCTGTTTTTT.

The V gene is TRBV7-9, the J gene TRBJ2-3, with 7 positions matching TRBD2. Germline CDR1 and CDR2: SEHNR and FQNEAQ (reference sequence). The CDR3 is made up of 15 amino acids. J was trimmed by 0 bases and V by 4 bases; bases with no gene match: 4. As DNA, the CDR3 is TGTGCCAGCAGCTCACTAGCGCCTAGCACAGATACGCAGTATTTT. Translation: CASSSLAPSTDTQYF.

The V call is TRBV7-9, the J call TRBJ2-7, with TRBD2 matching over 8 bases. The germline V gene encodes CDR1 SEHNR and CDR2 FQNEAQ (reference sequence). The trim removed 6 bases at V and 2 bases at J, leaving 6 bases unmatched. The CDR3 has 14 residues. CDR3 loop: CASRPRAGAYEQYF. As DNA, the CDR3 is TGTGCCAGCAGACCGCGAGCGGGAGCCTACGAGCAGTACTTC.

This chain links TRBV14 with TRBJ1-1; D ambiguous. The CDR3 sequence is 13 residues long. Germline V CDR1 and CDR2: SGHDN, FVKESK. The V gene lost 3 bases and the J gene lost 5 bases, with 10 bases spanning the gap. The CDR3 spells CASSQGSGTEAFF. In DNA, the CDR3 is TGTGCCAGCAGCCAGGGTTCGGGAACTGAAGCTTTCTTT.

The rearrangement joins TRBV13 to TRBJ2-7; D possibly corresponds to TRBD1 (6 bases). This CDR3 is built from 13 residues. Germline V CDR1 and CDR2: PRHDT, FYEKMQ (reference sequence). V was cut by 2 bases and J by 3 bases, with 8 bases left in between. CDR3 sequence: CASSLSQGYEQYF. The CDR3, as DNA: TGTGCCAGCAGCTTATCACAGGGCTACGAGCAGTACTTC.

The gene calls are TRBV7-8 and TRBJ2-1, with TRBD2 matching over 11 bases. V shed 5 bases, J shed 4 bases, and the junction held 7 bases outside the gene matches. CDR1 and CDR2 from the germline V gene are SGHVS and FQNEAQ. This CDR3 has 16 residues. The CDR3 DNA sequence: TGTGCCAGCAGCGTGACTAGCGGGACGACTTACAATGAGCAGTTCTTC. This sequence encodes CASSVTSGTTYNEQFF.

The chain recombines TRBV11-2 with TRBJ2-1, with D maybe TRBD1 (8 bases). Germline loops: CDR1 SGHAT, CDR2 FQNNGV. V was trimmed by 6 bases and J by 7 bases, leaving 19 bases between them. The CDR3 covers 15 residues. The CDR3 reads CASSLARGRGNEQFF. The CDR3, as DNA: TGTGCCAGCAGTCTAGCCAGGGGGCGGGGGAATGAGCAGTTCTTC.

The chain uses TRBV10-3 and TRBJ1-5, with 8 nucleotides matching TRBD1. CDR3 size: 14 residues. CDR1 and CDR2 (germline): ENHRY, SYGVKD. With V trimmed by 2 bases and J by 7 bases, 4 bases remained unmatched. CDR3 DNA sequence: TGTGCCATCAGTGAGACAGGGGGGAAACAGCCCCAGCATTTT. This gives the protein CAISETGGKQPQHF.

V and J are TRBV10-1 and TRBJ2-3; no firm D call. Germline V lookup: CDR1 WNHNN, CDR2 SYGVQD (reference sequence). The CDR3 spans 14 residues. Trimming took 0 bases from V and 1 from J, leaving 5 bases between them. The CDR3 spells CASSESSGTDTQYF. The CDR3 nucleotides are TGCGCCAGCAGTGAGTCTTCGGGCACAGATACGCAGTATTTT.

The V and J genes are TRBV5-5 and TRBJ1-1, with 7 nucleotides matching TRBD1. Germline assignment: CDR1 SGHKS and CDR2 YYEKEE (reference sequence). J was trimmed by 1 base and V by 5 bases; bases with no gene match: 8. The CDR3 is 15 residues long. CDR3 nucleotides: TGTGCCAGCAGTTTAGCCGGGACAGCGAACACTGAAGCTTTCTTT. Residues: CASSLAGTANTEAFF.

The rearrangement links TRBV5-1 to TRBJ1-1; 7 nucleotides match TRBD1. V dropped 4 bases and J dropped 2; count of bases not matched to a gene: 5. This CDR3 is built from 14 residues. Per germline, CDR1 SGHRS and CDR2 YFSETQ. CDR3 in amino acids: CASSSAGGNTEAFF. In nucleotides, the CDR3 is TGCGCCAGCAGCAGCGCAGGGGGAAACACTGAAGCTTTCTTT.

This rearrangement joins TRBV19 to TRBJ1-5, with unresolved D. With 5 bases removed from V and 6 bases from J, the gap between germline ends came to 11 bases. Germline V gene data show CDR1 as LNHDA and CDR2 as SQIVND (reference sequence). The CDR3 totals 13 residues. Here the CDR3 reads CASSGEESQPQHF. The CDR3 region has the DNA TGTGCCAGTAGTGGGGAGGAAAGTCAGCCCCAGCATTTT.

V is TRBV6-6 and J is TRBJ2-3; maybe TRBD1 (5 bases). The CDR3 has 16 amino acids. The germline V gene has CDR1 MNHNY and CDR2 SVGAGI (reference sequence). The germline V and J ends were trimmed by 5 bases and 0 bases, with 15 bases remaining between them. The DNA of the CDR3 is TGTGCCAGCAGTCGGTCGACAGACCCTAGCACAGATACGCAGTATTTT. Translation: CASSRSTDPSTDTQYF.

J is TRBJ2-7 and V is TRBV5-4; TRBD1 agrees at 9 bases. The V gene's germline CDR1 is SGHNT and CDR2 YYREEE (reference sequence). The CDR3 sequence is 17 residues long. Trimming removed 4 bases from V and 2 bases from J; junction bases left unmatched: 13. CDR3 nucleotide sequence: TGTGCCAGCAGCCAGCCTGGGACAGGGACTTTAACCTACGAGCAGTACTTC. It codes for CASSQPGTGTLTYEQYF.

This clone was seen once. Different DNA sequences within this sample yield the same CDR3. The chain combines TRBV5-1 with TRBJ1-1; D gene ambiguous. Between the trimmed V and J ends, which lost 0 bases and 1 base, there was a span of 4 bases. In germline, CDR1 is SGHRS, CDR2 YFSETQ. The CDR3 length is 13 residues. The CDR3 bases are TGCGCCAGCAGCTTGGCGCAGAACACTGAAGCTTTCTTT. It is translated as CASSLAQNTEAFF. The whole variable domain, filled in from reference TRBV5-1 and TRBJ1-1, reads KAGVTQTPRYLIKTRGQQVTLSCSPISGHRSVSWYQQTPGQGLQFLFEYFSETQRNKGNFPGRFSGRQFSNSRSEMNVSTLELGDSALYLCASSLAQNTEAFFGQGTRLTVV.

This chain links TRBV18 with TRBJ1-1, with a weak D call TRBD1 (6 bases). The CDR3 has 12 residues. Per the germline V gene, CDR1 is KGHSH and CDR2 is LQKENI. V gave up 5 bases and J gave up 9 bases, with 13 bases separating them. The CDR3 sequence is CASSREGGQAFF. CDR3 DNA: TGTGCCAGCTCAAGGGAAGGGGGGCAAGCTTTCTTT.

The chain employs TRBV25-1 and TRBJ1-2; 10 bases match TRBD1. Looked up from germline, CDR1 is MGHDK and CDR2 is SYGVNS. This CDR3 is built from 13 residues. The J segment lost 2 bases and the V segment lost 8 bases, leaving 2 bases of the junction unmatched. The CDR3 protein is CASRQGANYGYTF. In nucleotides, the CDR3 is TGTGCCAGCCGACAGGGGGCCAACTATGGCTACACCTTC.

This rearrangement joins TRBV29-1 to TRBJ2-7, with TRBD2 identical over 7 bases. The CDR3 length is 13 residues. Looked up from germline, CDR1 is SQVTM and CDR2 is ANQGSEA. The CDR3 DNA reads TGCAGTGCCTCTAGCGGCAGCTCCTACGAGCAGTACTTC. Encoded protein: CSASSGSSYEQYF.

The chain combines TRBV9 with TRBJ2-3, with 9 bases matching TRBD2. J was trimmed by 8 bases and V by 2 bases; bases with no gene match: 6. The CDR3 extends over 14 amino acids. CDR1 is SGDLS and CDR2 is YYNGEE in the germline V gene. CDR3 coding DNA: TGTGCCAGCAGCGTTAGCGGGAGTGAAGGTACGCAGTATTTT. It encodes CASSVSGSEGTQYF.

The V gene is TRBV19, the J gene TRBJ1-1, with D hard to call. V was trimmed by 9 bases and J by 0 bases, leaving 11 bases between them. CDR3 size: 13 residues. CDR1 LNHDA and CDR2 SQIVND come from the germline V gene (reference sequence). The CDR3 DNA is TGTGCCAGCGCAACGGCATTGAACACTGAAGCTTTCTTT. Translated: CASATALNTEAFF.

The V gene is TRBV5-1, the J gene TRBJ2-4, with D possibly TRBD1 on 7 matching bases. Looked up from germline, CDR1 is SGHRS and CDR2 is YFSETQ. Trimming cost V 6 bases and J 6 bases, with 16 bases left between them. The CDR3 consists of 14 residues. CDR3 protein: CASTAGGQPNIQYF. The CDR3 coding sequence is TGCGCCAGCACTGCCGGGGGACAGCCAAACATTCAGTACTTC.